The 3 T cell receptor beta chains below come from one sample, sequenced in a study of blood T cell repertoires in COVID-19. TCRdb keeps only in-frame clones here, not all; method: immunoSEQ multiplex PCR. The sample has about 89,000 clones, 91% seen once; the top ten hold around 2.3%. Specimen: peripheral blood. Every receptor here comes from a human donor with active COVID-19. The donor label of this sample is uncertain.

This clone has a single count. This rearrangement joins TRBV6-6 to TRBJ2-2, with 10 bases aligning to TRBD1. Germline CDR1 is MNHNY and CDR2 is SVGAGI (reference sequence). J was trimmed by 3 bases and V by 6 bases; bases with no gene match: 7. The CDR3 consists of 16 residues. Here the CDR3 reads CASSPGTGVDTGELFF. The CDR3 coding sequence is TGTGCCAGCAGCCCCGGGACAGGGGTGGACACCGGGGAGCTGTTTTTT.

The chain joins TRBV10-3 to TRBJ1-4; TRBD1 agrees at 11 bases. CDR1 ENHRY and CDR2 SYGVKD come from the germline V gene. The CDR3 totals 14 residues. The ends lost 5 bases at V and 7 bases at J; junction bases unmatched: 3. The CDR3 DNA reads TGTGCCATCAGTCCTGGACAGGGGGCTGAAAAACTGTTTTTT. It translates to CAISPGQGAEKLFF.

The CDR3, as DNA: TGTGCCATCAGTGAGTCTCTCTCTGGGGCCAACGTCCTGACTTTC. It translates to CAISESLSGANVLTF. The chain has TRBV10-3 and TRBJ2-6, with D uncertain. There are 15 residues in the CDR3. The V and J ends lost 0 bases and 0 bases respectively, with 3 bases between them. Germline V gene lookup returns CDR1 ENHRY and CDR2 SYGVKD.